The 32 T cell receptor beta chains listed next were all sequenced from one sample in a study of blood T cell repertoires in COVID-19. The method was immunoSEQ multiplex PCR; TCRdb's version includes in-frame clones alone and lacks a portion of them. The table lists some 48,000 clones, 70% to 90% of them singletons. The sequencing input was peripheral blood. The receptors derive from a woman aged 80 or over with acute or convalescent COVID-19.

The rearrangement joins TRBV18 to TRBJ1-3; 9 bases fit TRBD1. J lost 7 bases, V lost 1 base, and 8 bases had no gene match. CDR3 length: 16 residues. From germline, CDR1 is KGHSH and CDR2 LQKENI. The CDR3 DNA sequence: TGTGCCAGCTCACCACTGACCGGGACAGGGTCCAACACCATATATTTT. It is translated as CASSPLTGTGSNTIYF.

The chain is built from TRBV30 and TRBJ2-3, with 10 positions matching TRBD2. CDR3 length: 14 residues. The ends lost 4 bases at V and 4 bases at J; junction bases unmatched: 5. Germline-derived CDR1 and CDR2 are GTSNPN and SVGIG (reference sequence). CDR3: CAWNKRGGSDTQYF. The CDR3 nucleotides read TGTGCCTGGAATAAGCGGGGGGGCTCAGATACGCAGTATTTT.

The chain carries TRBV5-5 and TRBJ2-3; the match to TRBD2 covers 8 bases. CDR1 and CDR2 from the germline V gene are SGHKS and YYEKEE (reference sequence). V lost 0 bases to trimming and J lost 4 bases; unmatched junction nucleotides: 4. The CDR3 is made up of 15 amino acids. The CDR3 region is CASSLGAGGSDTQYF. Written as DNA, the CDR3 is TGTGCCAGCAGCTTGGGTGCGGGGGGTTCAGATACGCAGTATTTT.

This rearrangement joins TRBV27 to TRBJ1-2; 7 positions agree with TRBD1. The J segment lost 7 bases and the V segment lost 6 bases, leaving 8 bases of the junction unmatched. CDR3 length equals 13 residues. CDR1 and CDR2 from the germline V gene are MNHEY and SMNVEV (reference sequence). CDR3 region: CASSTTGSGGYTF. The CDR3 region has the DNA TGTGCCAGCAGCACGACAGGGAGCGGTGGCTACACCTTC.

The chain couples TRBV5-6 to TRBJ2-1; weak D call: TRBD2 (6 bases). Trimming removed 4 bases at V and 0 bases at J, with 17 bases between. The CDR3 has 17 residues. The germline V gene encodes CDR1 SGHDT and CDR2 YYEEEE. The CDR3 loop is CASSPFDGGASYNEQFF. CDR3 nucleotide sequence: TGTGCCAGCAGCCCTTTCGACGGCGGGGCCTCCTACAATGAGCAGTTCTTC.

In DNA, the CDR3 is TGTGCCAGCAGTGTGTTACTAAATTCACCCCTCCACTTT. It yields the protein CASSVLLNSPLHF. The rearrangement links TRBV2 to TRBJ1-6; the D is unclear. With 4 bases removed from V and 7 bases from J, the gap between germline ends came to 8 bases. The length of the CDR3 is 13 residues. Germline CDR1 reads SNHLY; CDR2 reads FYNNEI.

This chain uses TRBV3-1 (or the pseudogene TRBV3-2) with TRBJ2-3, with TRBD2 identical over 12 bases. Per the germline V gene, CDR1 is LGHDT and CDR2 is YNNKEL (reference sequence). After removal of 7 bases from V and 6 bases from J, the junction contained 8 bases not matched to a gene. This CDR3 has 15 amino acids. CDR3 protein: CASTSSGGAGDTQYF. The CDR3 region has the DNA TGTGCCAGCACCTCTAGCGGGGGGGCAGGGGATACGCAGTATTTT.

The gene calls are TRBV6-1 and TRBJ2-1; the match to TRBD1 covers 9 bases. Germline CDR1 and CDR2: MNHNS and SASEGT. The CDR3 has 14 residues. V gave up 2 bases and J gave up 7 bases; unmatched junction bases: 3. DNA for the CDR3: TGTGCCAGCAGTGAAAACAGGGGGCAGAATGAGCAGTTCTTC. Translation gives CASSENRGQNEQFF.

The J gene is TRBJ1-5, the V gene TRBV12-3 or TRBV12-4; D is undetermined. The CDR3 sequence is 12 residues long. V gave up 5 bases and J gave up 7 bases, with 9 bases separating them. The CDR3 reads CASSTGPQPQHF. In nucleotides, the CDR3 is TGTGCCAGCAGTACGGGTCCCCAGCCCCAGCATTTT.

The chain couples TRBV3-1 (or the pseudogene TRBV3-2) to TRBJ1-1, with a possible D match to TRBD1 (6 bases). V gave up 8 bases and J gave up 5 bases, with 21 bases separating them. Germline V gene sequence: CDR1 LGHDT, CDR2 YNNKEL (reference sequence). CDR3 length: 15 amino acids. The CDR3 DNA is TGTGCCAGCGCCCGCGGTCGGGGGGCGCTTACTGAAGCTTTCTTT. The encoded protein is CASARGRGALTEAFF.

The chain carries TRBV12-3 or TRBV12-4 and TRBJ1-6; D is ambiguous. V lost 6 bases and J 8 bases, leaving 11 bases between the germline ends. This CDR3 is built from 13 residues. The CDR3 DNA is TGTGCCAGCAGATCCTATCCGGATTCACCCCTCCACTTT. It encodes CASRSYPDSPLHF.

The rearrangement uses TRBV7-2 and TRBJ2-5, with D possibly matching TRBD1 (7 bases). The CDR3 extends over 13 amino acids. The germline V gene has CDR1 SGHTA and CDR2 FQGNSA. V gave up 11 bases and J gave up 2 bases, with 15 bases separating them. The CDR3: CAASGGPQETQYF. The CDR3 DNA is TGTGCCGCGTCAGGGGGGCCACAAGAGACCCAGTACTTC.

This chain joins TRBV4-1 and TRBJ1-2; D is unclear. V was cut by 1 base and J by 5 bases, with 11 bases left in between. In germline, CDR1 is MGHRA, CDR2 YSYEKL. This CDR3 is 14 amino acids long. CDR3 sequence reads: CASSQVGGQYGYTF. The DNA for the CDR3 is TGCGCCAGCAGCCAAGTTGGAGGGCAGTATGGCTACACCTTC.

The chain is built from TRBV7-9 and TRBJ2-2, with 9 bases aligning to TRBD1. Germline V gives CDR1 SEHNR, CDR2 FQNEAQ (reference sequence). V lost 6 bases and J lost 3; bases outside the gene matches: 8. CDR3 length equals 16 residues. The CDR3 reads CASSPPTGGHTGELFF. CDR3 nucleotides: TGTGCCAGCAGTCCACCCACAGGGGGCCACACCGGGGAGCTGTTTTTT.

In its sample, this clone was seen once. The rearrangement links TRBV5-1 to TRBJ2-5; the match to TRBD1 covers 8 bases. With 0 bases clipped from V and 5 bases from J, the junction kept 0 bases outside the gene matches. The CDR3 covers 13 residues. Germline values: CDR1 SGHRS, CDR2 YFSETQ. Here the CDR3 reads CASSLGTGETQYF. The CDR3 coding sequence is TGCGCCAGCAGCTTGGGGACAGGGGAGACCCAGTACTTC. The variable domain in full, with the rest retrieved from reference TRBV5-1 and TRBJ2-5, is KAGVTQTPRYLIKTRGQQVTLSCSPISGHRSVSWYQQTPGQGLQFLFEYFSETQRNKGNFPGRFSGRQFSNSRSEMNVSTLELGDSALYLCASSLGTGETQYFGPGTRLLVL.

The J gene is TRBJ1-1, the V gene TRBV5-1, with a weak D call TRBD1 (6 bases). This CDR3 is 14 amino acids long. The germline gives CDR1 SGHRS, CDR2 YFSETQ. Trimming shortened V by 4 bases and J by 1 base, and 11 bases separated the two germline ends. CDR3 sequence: CASSRGRGNTEAFF. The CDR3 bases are TGCGCCAGCAGCCGGGGCAGGGGGAACACTGAAGCTTTCTTT.

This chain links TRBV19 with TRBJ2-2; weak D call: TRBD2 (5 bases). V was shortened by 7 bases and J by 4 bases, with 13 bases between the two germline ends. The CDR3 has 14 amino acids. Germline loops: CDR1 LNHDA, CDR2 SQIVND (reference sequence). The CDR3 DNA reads TGTGCCAGTAATCAAGGGAGCGGCACCGGGGAGCTGTTTTTT. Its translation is CASNQGSGTGELFF.

The CDR3 DNA reads as TGTGCCAGCAGCACACAGGGGCCCCGAACGGGCTACACCTTC. Residues: CASSTQGPRTGYTF. The rearrangement uses TRBV5-5 and TRBJ1-2, with 7 bases fitting TRBD1. The CDR3 spans 14 residues. Germline lookup yields CDR1 SGHKS and CDR2 YYEKEE (reference sequence). J gave up 8 bases and V 4 bases, and 11 bases lay outside the gene matches.

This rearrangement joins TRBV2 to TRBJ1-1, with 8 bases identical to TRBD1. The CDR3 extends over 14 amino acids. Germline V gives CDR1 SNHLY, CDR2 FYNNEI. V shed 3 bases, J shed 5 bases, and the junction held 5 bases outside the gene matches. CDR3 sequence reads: CASSEQGASTEAFF. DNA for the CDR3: TGTGCCAGCAGTGAGCAGGGGGCATCGACTGAAGCTTTCTTT. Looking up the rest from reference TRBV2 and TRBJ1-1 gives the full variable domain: EPEVTQTPSHQVTQMGQEVILRCVPISNHLYFYWYRQILGQKVEFLVSFYNNEISEKSEIFDDQFSVERPDGSNFTLKIRSTKLEDSAMYFCASSEQGASTEAFFGQGTRLTVV.

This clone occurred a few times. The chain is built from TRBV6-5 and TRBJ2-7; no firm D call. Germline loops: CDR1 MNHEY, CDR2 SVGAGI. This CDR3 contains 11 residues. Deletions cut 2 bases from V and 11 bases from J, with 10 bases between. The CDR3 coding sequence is TGTGCCAGCAGTTACGGGCCATCCGAGTACTTC. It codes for CASSYGPSEYF.

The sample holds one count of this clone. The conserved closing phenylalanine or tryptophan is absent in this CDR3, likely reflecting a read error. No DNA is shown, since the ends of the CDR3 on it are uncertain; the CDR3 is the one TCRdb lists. The CDR3 is CAEGGWGV. The rearrangement uses TRBV6-4 and TRBJ1-1; TRBD1 was called by the table and not checked on the DNA. The CDR3 sequence runs 8 residues, both termini included. Germline V gene sequence: CDR1 MRHNA, CDR2 SNTAGT.

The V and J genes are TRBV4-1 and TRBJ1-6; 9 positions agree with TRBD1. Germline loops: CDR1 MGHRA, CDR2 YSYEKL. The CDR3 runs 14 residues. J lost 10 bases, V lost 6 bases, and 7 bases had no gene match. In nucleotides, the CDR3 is TGCGCCAGCAGATCGGGACAGGGCTTCTCACCCCTCCACTTT. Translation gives CASRSGQGFSPLHF.

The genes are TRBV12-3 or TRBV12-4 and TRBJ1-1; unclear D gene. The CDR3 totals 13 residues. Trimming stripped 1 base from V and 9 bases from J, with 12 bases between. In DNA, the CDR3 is TGTGCCAGCAGTTTAGTAGCAGGAGGGAAAGCTTTCTTT. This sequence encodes CASSLVAGGKAFF.

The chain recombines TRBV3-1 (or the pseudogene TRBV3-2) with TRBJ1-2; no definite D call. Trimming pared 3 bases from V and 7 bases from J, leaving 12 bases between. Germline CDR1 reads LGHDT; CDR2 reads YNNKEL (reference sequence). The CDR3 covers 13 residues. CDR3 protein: CASSHVREGGYTF. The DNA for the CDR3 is TGTGCCAGCAGCCACGTTCGAGAGGGTGGCTACACCTTC.

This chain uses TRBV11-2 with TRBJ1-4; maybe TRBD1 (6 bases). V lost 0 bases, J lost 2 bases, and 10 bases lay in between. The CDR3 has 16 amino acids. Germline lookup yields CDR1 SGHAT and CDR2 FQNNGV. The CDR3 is CASSLEGGLTNEKLFF. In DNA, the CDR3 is TGTGCCAGCAGCTTAGAGGGGGGGCTGACTAATGAAAAACTGTTTTTT.

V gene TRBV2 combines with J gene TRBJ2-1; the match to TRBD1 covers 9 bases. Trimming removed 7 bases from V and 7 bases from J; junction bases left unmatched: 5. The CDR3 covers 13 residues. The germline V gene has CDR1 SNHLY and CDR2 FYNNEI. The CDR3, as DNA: TGTGCCAGCAACGGACAGGGGAGGAATGAGCAGTTCTTC. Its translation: CASNGQGRNEQFF.

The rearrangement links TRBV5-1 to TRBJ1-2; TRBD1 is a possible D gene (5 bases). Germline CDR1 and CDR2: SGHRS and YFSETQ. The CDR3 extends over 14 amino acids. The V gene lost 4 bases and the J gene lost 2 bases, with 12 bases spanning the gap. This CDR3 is CASSGDQGNYGYTF. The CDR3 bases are TGCGCCAGCAGCGGCGATCAGGGCAACTATGGCTACACCTTC.

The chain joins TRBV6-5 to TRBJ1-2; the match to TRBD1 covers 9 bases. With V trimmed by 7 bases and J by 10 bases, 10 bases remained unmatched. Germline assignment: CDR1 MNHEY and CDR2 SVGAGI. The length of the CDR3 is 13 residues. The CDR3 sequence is CASIRTGAQDYTF. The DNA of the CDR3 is TGTGCCAGCATTCGGACAGGGGCTCAGGACTACACCTTC.

In DNA, the CDR3 is TGTGCCAGCAGTGCTGGGACAGACAGGGGCACTGAAGCTTTCTTT. Protein sequence: CASSAGTDRGTEAFF. The rearrangement uses TRBV2 and TRBJ1-1; 8 nucleotides match TRBD1. The germline V gene encodes CDR1 SNHLY and CDR2 FYNNEI. V gave up 4 bases and J gave up 4 bases; unmatched junction bases: 8. The CDR3 sequence is 15 residues long.

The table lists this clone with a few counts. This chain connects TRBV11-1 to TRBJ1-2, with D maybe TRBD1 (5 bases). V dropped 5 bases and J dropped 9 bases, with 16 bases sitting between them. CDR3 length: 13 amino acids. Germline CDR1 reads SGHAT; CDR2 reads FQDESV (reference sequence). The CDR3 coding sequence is TGTGCCAGCAGCCAATCCGGGACTTCCCGCTACACCTTC. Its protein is CASSQSGTSRYTF.

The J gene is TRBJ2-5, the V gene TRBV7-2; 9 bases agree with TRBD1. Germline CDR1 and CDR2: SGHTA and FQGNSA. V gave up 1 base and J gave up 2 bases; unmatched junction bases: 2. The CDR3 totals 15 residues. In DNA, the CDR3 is TGTGCCAGCAGCTTAGAGGGACAGGGACAAGAGACCCAGTACTTC. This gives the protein CASSLEGQGQETQYF.

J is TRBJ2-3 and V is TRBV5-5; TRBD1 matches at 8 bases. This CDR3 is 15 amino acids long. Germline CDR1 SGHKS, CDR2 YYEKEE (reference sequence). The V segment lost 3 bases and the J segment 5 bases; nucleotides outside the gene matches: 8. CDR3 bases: TGTGCCAGCAGCTCGCAGGGGGCGCATCGAGATACGCAGTATTTT. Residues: CASSSQGAHRDTQYF.